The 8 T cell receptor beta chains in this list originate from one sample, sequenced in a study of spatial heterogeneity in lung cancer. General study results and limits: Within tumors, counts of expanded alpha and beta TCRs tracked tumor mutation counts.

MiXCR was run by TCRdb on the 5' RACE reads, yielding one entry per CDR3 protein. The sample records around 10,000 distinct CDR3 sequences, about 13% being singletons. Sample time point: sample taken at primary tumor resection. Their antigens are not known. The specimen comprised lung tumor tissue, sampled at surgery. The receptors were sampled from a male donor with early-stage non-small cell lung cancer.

CDR3 bases: TGTGCCAGCAGCCCTCCACGTTCCCGGGGGCAAGGGGTGTACACTGAAGCTTTCTTT. Translation gives CASSPPRSRGQGVYTEAFF. The chain is built from TRBV7-9 and TRBJ1-1; possible D gene TRBD1, 6 bases. CDR3 length: 19 amino acids. Trimming stripped 5 bases from V and 3 bases from J, with 28 bases between. CDR1 is SEHNR and CDR2 is FQNEAQ in the germline V gene (reference sequence).

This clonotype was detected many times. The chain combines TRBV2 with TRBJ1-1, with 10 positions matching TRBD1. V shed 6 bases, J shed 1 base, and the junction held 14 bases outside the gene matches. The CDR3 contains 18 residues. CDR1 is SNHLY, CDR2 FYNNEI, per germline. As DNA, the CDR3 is TGTGCCAGCAGCGGGAGTCCGGGGACAGGGGTTGGGAACACTGAAGCTTTCTTT. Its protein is CASSGSPGTGVGNTEAFF.

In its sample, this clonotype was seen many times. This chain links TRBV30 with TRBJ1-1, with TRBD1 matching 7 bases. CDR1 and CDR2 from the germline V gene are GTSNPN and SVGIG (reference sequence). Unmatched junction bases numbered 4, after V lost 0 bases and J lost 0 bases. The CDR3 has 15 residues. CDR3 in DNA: TGTGCCTGGAGTGTACGAGGACAGGTGAACACTGAAGCTTTCTTT. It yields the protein CAWSVRGQVNTEAFF.

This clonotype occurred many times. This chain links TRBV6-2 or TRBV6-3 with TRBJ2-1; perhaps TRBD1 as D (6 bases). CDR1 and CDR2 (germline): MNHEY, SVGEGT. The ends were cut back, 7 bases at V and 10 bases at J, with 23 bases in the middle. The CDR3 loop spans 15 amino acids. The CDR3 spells CASKSHRARTEEQFF. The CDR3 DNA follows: TGTGCCAGCAAATCTCATAGGGCCCGGACAGAAGAGCAGTTCTTC.

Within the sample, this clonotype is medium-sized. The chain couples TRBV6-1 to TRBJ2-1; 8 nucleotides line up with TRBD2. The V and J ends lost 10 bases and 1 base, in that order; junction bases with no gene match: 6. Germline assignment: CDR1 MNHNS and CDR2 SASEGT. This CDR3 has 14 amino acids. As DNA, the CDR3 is TGTGCCAACGAACTAGCGGATTCCTACAATGAGCAGTTCTTC. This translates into CANELADSYNEQFF.

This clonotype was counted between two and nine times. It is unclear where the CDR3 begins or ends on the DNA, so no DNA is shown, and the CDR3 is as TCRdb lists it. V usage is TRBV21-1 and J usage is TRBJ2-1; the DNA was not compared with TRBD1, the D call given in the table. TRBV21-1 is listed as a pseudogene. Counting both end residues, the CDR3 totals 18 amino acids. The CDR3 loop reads CASSKERWGQGSYNEQFF.

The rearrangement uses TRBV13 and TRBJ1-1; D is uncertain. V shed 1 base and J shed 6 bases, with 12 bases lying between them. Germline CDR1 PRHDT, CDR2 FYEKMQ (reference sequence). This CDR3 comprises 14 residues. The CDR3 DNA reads TGTGCCAGCAGCTTAGAGGCGGCCATCGCTGAAGCTTTCTTT. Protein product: CASSLEAAIAEAFF.

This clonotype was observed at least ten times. The CDR3, as DNA: TGTGCCAGCAGTACCATACAGGGATCACCCCTCCACTTT. Protein: CASSTIQGSPLHF. The chain carries TRBV6-8 and TRBJ1-6, with TRBD1 as a possible D gene (6 bases). This CDR3 has 13 residues. Trimming took 5 bases from V and 10 from J, leaving 12 bases between them. Per germline, CDR1 MNHGY and CDR2 SAAAGT.